Each of the 18 T cell receptor beta chains below was sequenced from the same sample in a study of neurological immune-mediated disorders (dated by TCRdb to 2018 to 2020). The library relied on 5' RACE. Sequencing was performed on an Illumina HiSeq 2500. In-frame beta chains were kept once TCRdb had trimmed the public reads at Q25 with fastp and called clones with MiXCR. CDR3 protein sequences are deduplicated, and each keeps its most common genes and DNA. A total of more than 50,000 distinct CDR3 sequences appear in this sample, 4% to 6% of them only once. 2.8% of the sample is taken by the ten largest. Input material: PBMCs. Receptors were obtained from a woman aged 25 to 39 with multiple sclerosis.

This clonotype came up many times. The chain has TRBV15 and TRBJ2-3; possible D gene TRBD2, 7 bases. The CDR3 runs 15 residues. Trimming shortened V by 0 bases and J by 2 bases, and 9 bases separated the two germline ends. Per the germline V gene, CDR1 is LNHNV and CDR2 is YYDKDF (reference sequence). CDR3 sequence: CATSRDGGATDTQYF. Written as DNA, the CDR3 is TGTGCCACCAGCAGAGATGGGGGGGCCACAGATACGCAGTATTTT.

This clonotype appeared a few times. V gene TRBV20-1 combines with J gene TRBJ1-2; D gene uncertain. V shed 5 bases and J shed 8 bases, with 15 bases lying between them. The CDR3 extends over 12 amino acids. Germline values: CDR1 DFQATT, CDR2 SNEGSKA (reference sequence). CDR3 sequence: CSALHPSRGYTF. CDR3 bases: TGCAGTGCTCTGCACCCGTCCCGGGGCTACACCTTC.

This clonotype was counted many times. This chain joins TRBV29-1 and TRBJ1-1; D gene unclear. CDR1 is SQVTM and CDR2 is ANQGSEA in the germline V gene. The germline V and J ends were trimmed by 2 bases and 12 bases, with 13 bases remaining between them. This CDR3 region has 11 residues. The CDR3 sequence: CSVESAPRSFF. DNA for the CDR3: TGCAGCGTTGAAAGCGCGCCGAGGTCTTTCTTT.

The V and J genes are TRBV20-1 and TRBJ2-1; 8 nucleotides match TRBD2. Germline-derived CDR1 and CDR2 are DFQATT and SNEGSKA (reference sequence). The CDR3 has 14 amino acids. V gave up 6 bases and J gave up 5 bases; unmatched junction bases: 9. The CDR3: CSAYRGGLDNEQFF. The CDR3 DNA reads TGCAGTGCCTACCGGGGGGGCCTGGACAATGAGCAGTTCTTC.

This clonotype showed up many times. The rearrangement links TRBV4-1 to TRBJ2-1; 11 nucleotides match TRBD1. V lost 1 base to trimming and J lost 2 bases; unmatched junction nucleotides: 4. The germline gives CDR1 MGHRA, CDR2 YSYEKL. CDR3 length equals 17 residues. The CDR3 is CASSQGRGQGAYNEQFF. CDR3 nucleotides: TGCGCCAGCAGCCAAGGCCGGGGACAGGGGGCCTACAATGAGCAGTTCTTC.

This clonotype was counted ten times or more. V is TRBV5-1 and J is TRBJ2-2, with a weak D call TRBD1 (5 bases). The V gene lost 5 bases and the J gene lost 2 bases, with 10 bases spanning the gap. CDR1 SGHRS and CDR2 YFSETQ come from the germline V gene. The CDR3 consists of 14 residues. The CDR3 is CASSPDTNTGELFF. The CDR3 nucleotides are TGCGCCAGCAGTCCGGACACCAACACCGGGGAGCTGTTTTTT. Full variable domain (remainder filled in from reference TRBV5-1 and TRBJ2-2): KAGVTQTPRYLIKTRGQQVTLSCSPISGHRSVSWYQQTPGQGLQFLFEYFSETQRNKGNFPGRFSGRQFSNSRSEMNVSTLELGDSALYLCASSPDTNTGELFFGEGSRLTVL.

This clonotype has at least ten counts. V usage is TRBV7-8 and J usage is TRBJ1-1; no definite D call. CDR3 length: 15 amino acids. The V gene's germline CDR1 is SGHVS and CDR2 FQNEAQ. V was cut by 0 bases and J by 5 bases, with 13 bases left in between. DNA of the CDR3: TGTGCCAGCAGCTTAGCCCAATTCAAAGGGACTGAAGCTTTCTTT. Amino acid sequence: CASSLAQFKGTEAFF.

The chain carries TRBV6-1 and TRBJ2-7; D is possibly TRBD1 (6 bases). CDR3 length: 15 residues. Germline-derived CDR1 and CDR2 are MNHNS and SASEGT. With 6 bases removed from V and 5 bases from J, the gap between germline ends came to 20 bases. DNA of the CDR3: TGTGCCAGCAGCGTCACTGCCAGGGGTTGGGACGAGCAGTACTTC. Amino acid sequence: CASSVTARGWDEQYF.

This clonotype was detected ten times or more. The V call is TRBV27, the J call TRBJ2-1; D ambiguous. Trimming pared 10 bases from V and 6 bases from J, leaving 10 bases between. Germline CDR1 MNHEY, CDR2 SMNVEV (reference sequence). The CDR3 has 11 amino acids. CDR3: CATPGGNEQFF. The CDR3, as DNA: TGTGCCACCCCCGGCGGCAATGAGCAGTTCTTC.

The chain uses TRBV6-6 and TRBJ2-7; the D gene is possibly TRBD2 (7 bases). The CDR3 is made up of 15 amino acids. The V gene lost 7 bases and the J gene lost 5 bases, with 21 bases spanning the gap. The germline CDR1 and CDR2 sequences are MNHNY and SVGAGI (reference sequence). In DNA form, the CDR3 reads TGTGCCAGCAACAAAAGGGGGGGGCCTTTGGACGAGCAGTACTTC. The encoded protein is CASNKRGGPLDEQYF.

This clonotype came up many times. This rearrangement joins TRBV12-3 or TRBV12-4 to TRBJ1-1; D uncertain. CDR3 length: 11 residues. V lost 2 bases and J 5 bases, leaving 3 bases between the germline ends. CDR3 sequence (DNA): TGTGCCAGCAGTTTAACGACTGAAGCTTTCTTT. It translates to CASSLTTEAFF.

The sample holds many counts of this clonotype. This rearrangement joins TRBV20-1 to TRBJ2-5; a weak D match, TRBD1 (6 bases). The CDR3 is made up of 15 amino acids. V lost 5 bases and J lost 2, with 18 bases in between. Germline CDR1 is DFQATT and CDR2 is SNEGSKA (reference sequence). The CDR3 DNA follows: TGCAGTGCTCCGGACACGCAGGGGCTACAAGAGACCCAGTACTTC. Translated: CSAPDTQGLQETQYF.

In its sample, this clonotype was seen many times. The chain links TRBV20-1 to TRBJ2-5, with D tentatively TRBD1 or TRBD2 (5 bases each). The V and J ends lost 7 bases and 1 base respectively, with 7 bases between them. The CDR3 is 11 residues long. Looked up from germline, CDR1 is DFQATT and CDR2 is SNEGSKA (reference sequence). The chain's CDR3 is CSGGAQETQYF. The CDR3 nucleotides are TGCAGTGGAGGGGCCCAAGAGACCCAGTACTTC.

The sample holds many counts of this clonotype. In this CDR3 the conserved last residue, phenylalanine or tryptophan, is missing, so a read error is likely. The chain is built from TRBV29-1 and TRBJ2-7; TRBD1 might be the D (6 bases). V was shortened by 4 bases and J by 2 bases, with 15 bases between the two germline ends. CDR1 SQVTM and CDR2 ANQGSEA come from the germline V gene. The length of the CDR3 is 14 residues. The CDR3 here is CSVAVDRTAYEQYL. CDR3 bases: TGCAGCGTTGCTGTCGACAGGACCGCCTACGAGCAGTACCTC.

This clonotype was seen repeatedly, ten times or more. An end of the junction differs from the germline gene, which may be a read error. This sequence joins TRBV3-1 and TRBJ2-1; D gene ambiguous. The CDR3 spans 12 residues. Germline CDR1 and CDR2: LGHDT and YNNKEL (reference sequence). This CDR3 is CASSQADSDRLF. CDR3 coding DNA: TGTGCCAGCAGCCAAGCTGACTCGGATAGGCTCTTC.

This clonotype has at least ten counts. The chain couples TRBV5-1 to TRBJ1-1; 9 bases line up with TRBD1. V lost 4 bases to trimming and J lost 5 bases; unmatched junction nucleotides: 9. The CDR3 totals 15 residues. Germline V CDR1 and CDR2: SGHRS, YFSETQ. The CDR3 DNA sequence: TGCGCCAGCAGCCCCGACAGGGGGGGTAGGACTGAAGCTTTCTTT. Protein product: CASSPDRGGRTEAFF. The full variable domain, in which reference TRBV5-1 and TRBJ1-1 provide the parts outside the CDR3, is KAGVTQTPRYLIKTRGQQVTLSCSPISGHRSVSWYQQTPGQGLQFLFEYFSETQRNKGNFPGRFSGRQFSNSRSEMNVSTLELGDSALYLCASSPDRGGRTEAFFGQGTRLTVV.

This clonotype appeared many times. The genes are TRBV6-1 and TRBJ1-4, with TRBD1 as a possible D gene (5 bases). Per germline, CDR1 MNHNS and CDR2 SASEGT. V was clipped by 2 bases and J by 8 bases, with 15 bases between them. This CDR3 region has 15 residues. CDR3 in DNA: TGTGCCAGCAGTGAATCCTTCGACAGCGGGGAAAAACTGTTTTTT. This encodes CASSESFDSGEKLFF.

This clonotype has just one count. It is likely a read error, because the conserved phenylalanine at the end of the CDR3 is missing. J is TRBJ2-5 and V is TRBV20-1; possible D gene TRBD2, 5 bases. This CDR3 spans 14 amino acids. Between the trimmed V and J ends, which lost 0 bases and 5 bases, there was a span of 13 bases. Germline V lookup: CDR1 DFQATT, CDR2 SNEGSKA (reference sequence). As DNA, the CDR3 is TGCAGTGCTAGAGACGGCCGGGGTGGGGAGACCCAGTACAAC. Translation gives CSARDGRGGETQYN.